These T cell receptor beta chains were read from a single sample in a study of blood T cell repertoires in COVID-19. The repertoire was sequenced with immunoSEQ multiplex PCR; TCRdb's copy has only in-frame clones and lacks some. The table records 150,000 to 200,000 clones, 82% of them present only once. The sequencing sample was made of peripheral blood. The receptors stem from a woman in her 70s with acute or convalescent COVID-19. Both conserved end residues are part of each CDR3. Fields, in order: clone size, V gene, J gene, D gene, CDR3 protein, CDR3 DNA. The D gene is left open where the match is weak. A row's size may be missing; if present it is once, few, many or a size class.

size: .
V: TRBV6-5
J: TRBJ1-6
D: TRBD1
CDR3: CASSRTGGDSPLHF
DNA: TGTGCCAGCAGCCGTACAGGGGGGGATTCACCCCTCCACTTT

size: .
V: TRBV18
J: TRBJ1-3
D: .
CDR3: CASSPPGSGTLSGNTIYF
DNA: TGTGCCAGCTCACCGCCCGGTTCAGGAACACTCTCTGGAAACACCATATATTTT

size: .
V: TRBV20-1
J: TRBJ1-5
D: .
CDR3: CSASGQGGLGNQPQHF
DNA: TGCAGTGCTAGTGGTCAGGGAGGATTGGGCAATCAGCCCCAGCATTTT

size: few
V: TRBV14
J: TRBJ2-1
D: TRBD1
CDR3: CASSLTGGSEQFF
DNA: TGTGCCAGCAGCCTAACAGGGGGAAGTGAGCAGTTCTTC

size: .
V: TRBV27
J: TRBJ1-2
D: .
CDR3: CASSLKGSTKTGNYGYTF
DNA: TGTGCCAGCAGTTTAAAAGGGTCCACCAAGACAGGAAACTATGGCTACACCTTC

size: .
V: TRBV5-1
J: TRBJ2-5
D: .
CDR3: CASSPDSQETQYF
DNA: TGCGCCAGCAGCCCGGACAGCCAAGAGACCCAGTACTTC

size: .
V: TRBV7-8
J: TRBJ1-1
D: .
CDR3: CASSLARGMGTEAFF
DNA: TGTGCCAGCAGCTTAGCGCGGGGGATGGGCACTGAAGCTTTCTTT

size: few
V: TRBV18
J: TRBJ1-4
D: TRBD1
CDR3: CASSLGQPLRNEKLFF
DNA: TGTGCCAGCTCACTGGGACAGCCTCTGAGGAATGAAAAACTGTTTTTT

size: .
V: TRBV9
J: TRBJ2-2
D: .
CDR3: CASSVQVVGGELFF
DNA: TGTGCCAGCAGCGTACAGGTGGTCGGCGGGGAGCTGTTTTTT

size: .
V: TRBV6-1
J: TRBJ1-6
D: TRBD1
CDR3: CASSSGQDNSPLHF
DNA: TGTGCCAGCAGTTCGGGACAGGATAATTCACCCCTCCACTTT

size: once
V: TRBV6-1
J: TRBJ2-3
D: TRBD2
CDR3: CASSELVFSGGASTDTQYF
DNA: TGTGCCAGCAGTGAATTAGTGTTTAGCGGGGGCGCTAGCACAGATACGCAGTATTTT

size: .
V: TRBV5-1
J: TRBJ2-7
D: TRBD2
CDR3: CASSLGGTSGNYEQYF
DNA: TGCGCCAGCAGCTTGGGTGGGACTAGCGGGAACTACGAGCAGTACTTC

size: .
V: TRBV9
J: TRBJ2-4
D: .
CDR3: CASSPLQTTPQDLRKNIQYF
DNA: TGTGCCAGCAGCCCACTTCAGACCACCCCTCAGGACTTACGAAAAAACATTCAGTACTTC

size: .
V: TRBV5-1
J: TRBJ1-2
D: TRBD1
CDR3: CASSLRQGTGNNYGYTF
DNA: TGCGCCAGCAGCTTGCGACAGGGGACTGGAAACAACTATGGCTACACCTTC

size: .
V: TRBV25-1
J: TRBJ1-2
D: .
CDR3: CASSETTERPGYTF
DNA: TGTGCCAGCAGTGAGACCACTGAGCGGCCCGGCTACACCTTC

size: .
V: TRBV28
J: TRBJ2-7
D: TRBD2
CDR3: CASSAYSGRYEQYF
DNA: TGTGCCAGCAGTGCGTATAGCGGGAGATACGAGCAGTACTTC

size: many
V: TRBV4-1
J: TRBJ1-2
D: TRBD1
CDR3: CASSQDVGTGANYGYTF
DNA: TGCGCCAGCAGCCAAGACGTTGGGACAGGAGCTAACTATGGCTACACCTTC

size: few
V: TRBV4-2
J: TRBJ2-2
D: .
CDR3: CASSQGLLNTGELFF
DNA: TGTGCCAGCAGCCAAGGACTCCTGAACACCGGGGAGCTGTTTTTT

size: .
V: TRBV6-1
J: TRBJ1-5
D: TRBD1
CDR3: CASSEDRGMPQHF
DNA: TGTGCCAGCAGTGAGGACAGGGGGATGCCCCAGCATTTT

size: .
V: TRBV10-3
J: TRBJ2-3
D: TRBD2
CDR3: CAISSGISTDTQYF
DNA: TGTGCCATCAGTAGCGGGATTAGCACAGATACGCAGTATTTT

size: .
V: TRBV30
J: TRBJ2-3
D: .
CDR3: CAWSAALGGTDTQYF
DNA: TGTGCCTGGAGTGCAGCCCTCGGGGGCACAGATACGCAGTATTTT

size: .
V: TRBV19
J: TRBJ2-5
D: .
CDR3: CASSIAGVKETQYF
DNA: TGTGCCAGTAGTATAGCAGGGGTTAAAGAGACCCAGTACTTC

size: .
V: TRBV13
J: TRBJ1-5
D: TRBD1
CDR3: CASSINRGQPQHF
DNA: TGTGCCAGCAGCATCAACAGGGGCCAGCCCCAGCATTTT

size: .
V: TRBV7-9
J: TRBJ2-5
D: .
CDR3: CASSLNGQKETQYF
DNA: TGTGCCAGCAGCTTAAACGGACAGAAAGAGACCCAGTACTTC

size: .
V: TRBV27
J: TRBJ2-7
D: .
CDR3: CASSLDSQFYEQYF
DNA: TGTGCCAGCAGTTTGGACAGCCAATTCTACGAGCAGTACTTC